This is a list of T cell receptor beta chains from one sample in a study of cytomegalovirus exposure and HLA in healthy donors. This table comes from immunoSEQ multiplex PCR, and its TCRdb copy is limited to in-frame clones, with some not included. The table has about 230,000 clones, about three quarters seen once. Specimen: PBMCs. The receptor set was obtained from a woman aged 60-75 years in good health and CMV-seropositive. CDR3s leave out the opening cysteine and the closing phenylalanine or tryptophan. Each record gives: D gene, V gene, J gene, CDR3 protein. D genes are given only for firm matches.

D gene: TRBD1; V gene: TRBV10-3; J gene: TRBJ1-2; CDR3 protein: AISDRGLYGYT
D gene: NA; V gene: TRBV25-1; J gene: TRBJ1-2; CDR3 protein: ASSEWGGDYT
D gene: NA; V gene: TRBV4-1; J gene: TRBJ1-5; CDR3 protein: ASSQVFVIEGAGQPQH
D gene: NA; V gene: TRBV19; J gene: TRBJ2-7; CDR3 protein: ASRQDRGYEQY
D gene: TRBD1; V gene: TRBV13; J gene: TRBJ1-2; CDR3 protein: ASSLVPTGDHNYGYT
D gene: NA; V gene: TRBV19; J gene: TRBJ1-1; CDR3 protein: ASSFLGQGGTEAF
D gene: TRBD1; V gene: TRBV4-2; J gene: TRBJ1-1; CDR3 protein: ASSRDRVAGTEAF
D gene: TRBD1; V gene: TRBV4-1; J gene: TRBJ2-5; CDR3 protein: ASSQIQGEETQY
D gene: NA; V gene: TRBV29-1; J gene: TRBJ2-7; CDR3 protein: SVGSRVSEQY
D gene: NA; V gene: TRBV20-1; J gene: TRBJ2-5; CDR3 protein: SAREETQY
D gene: NA; V gene: TRBV19; J gene: TRBJ2-2; CDR3 protein: ASNGGALNTGELF
D gene: TRBD2; V gene: TRBV6-1; J gene: TRBJ2-1; CDR3 protein: ASSEIPGGVNEQF
D gene: TRBD2; V gene: TRBV7-9; J gene: TRBJ2-7; CDR3 protein: ASSPYEGSGRDGEQY
D gene: NA; V gene: TRBV18; J gene: TRBJ1-2; CDR3 protein: ASSPSPTVDYGYT
D gene: NA; V gene: TRBV7-8; J gene: TRBJ1-2; CDR3 protein: ASSFEGYGYT
D gene: NA; V gene: TRBV2; J gene: TRBJ2-1; CDR3 protein: ASNTRGRSEQF
D gene: TRBD2; V gene: TRBV11-2; J gene: TRBJ2-1; CDR3 protein: ASSPAGGNEQF
D gene: TRBD2; V gene: TRBV7-2; J gene: TRBJ2-7; CDR3 protein: ASSLSGSGRAYYEQY
D gene: TRBD1; V gene: TRBV28; J gene: TRBJ1-1; CDR3 protein: ASRHRTGLRTEAF
D gene: NA; V gene: TRBV10-3; J gene: TRBJ1-2; CDR3 protein: AISELSGLSYGYT
D gene: TRBD1; V gene: TRBV6-1; J gene: TRBJ2-1; CDR3 protein: AGVATGIVNEQF
D gene: NA; V gene: TRBV30; J gene: TRBJ2-6; CDR3 protein: AWRDSSGANVLT
D gene: NA; V gene: TRBV19; J gene: TRBJ1-5; CDR3 protein: ASAHPYSNQPQH
D gene: TRBD1; V gene: TRBV15; J gene: TRBJ2-2; CDR3 protein: ATRRDRATGELF
D gene: TRBD2; V gene: TRBV11-2; J gene: TRBJ2-7; CDR3 protein: ASSFLAGVSNEQY
D gene: TRBD2; V gene: TRBV5-1; J gene: TRBJ2-5; CDR3 protein: ASSLAGGQETQY
D gene: NA; V gene: TRBV19; J gene: TRBJ1-1; CDR3 protein: ASSFLNTEAF
D gene: NA; V gene: TRBV18; J gene: TRBJ2-2; CDR3 protein: ASSPLTGELF
D gene: TRBD2; V gene: TRBV5-4; J gene: TRBJ2-3; CDR3 protein: ASNTGGGSDTQY
D gene: NA; V gene: TRBV19; J gene: TRBJ1-6; CDR3 protein: ASSVNRDTNSPLH
D gene: TRBD2; V gene: TRBV2; J gene: TRBJ2-7; CDR3 protein: ASSLGRVGEQY
D gene: NA; V gene: TRBV6-4; J gene: TRBJ1-3; CDR3 protein: ASSLQGTGNTIY
D gene: TRBD1; V gene: TRBV5-1; J gene: TRBJ1-1; CDR3 protein: ASGQGSMNTEAF
D gene: NA; V gene: TRBV7-2; J gene: TRBJ2-5; CDR3 protein: ASSQQGLGTQY
D gene: TRBD1; V gene: TRBV5-6; J gene: TRBJ2-5; CDR3 protein: ASSYTGVETQY
D gene: TRBD2; V gene: TRBV28; J gene: TRBJ2-7; CDR3 protein: ASRTLAGAYEQY
D gene: TRBD2; V gene: TRBV6-4; J gene: TRBJ2-3; CDR3 protein: ASSVTSGGAEY
D gene: TRBD1; V gene: TRBV5-5; J gene: TRBJ1-3; CDR3 protein: ASSPNRGLSSGNTIY
D gene: TRBD1; V gene: TRBV6-1; J gene: TRBJ1-6; CDR3 protein: ASSAPGQGNSPLH
D gene: NA; V gene: TRBV14; J gene: TRBJ1-4; CDR3 protein: ASSFNTEKLF
D gene: NA; V gene: TRBV30; J gene: TRBJ1-6; CDR3 protein: AWSAPGEFNSPLH
D gene: TRBD1; V gene: TRBV5-1; J gene: TRBJ2-3; CDR3 protein: ASSAGTATDTQY
D gene: NA; V gene: TRBV7-9; J gene: TRBJ1-1; CDR3 protein: ASSFPSQTEAF
D gene: TRBD2; V gene: TRBV28; J gene: TRBJ2-3; CDR3 protein: ASSSPGLAGDTQY
D gene: NA; V gene: TRBV30; J gene: TRBJ1-1; CDR3 protein: AWSTNEGTEAF
D gene: NA; V gene: TRBV7-2; J gene: TRBJ2-5; CDR3 protein: ASSLQWETQY
D gene: TRBD2; V gene: TRBV7-9; J gene: TRBJ2-6; CDR3 protein: SSSGSYSGANVLT
D gene: NA; V gene: TRBV11-1; J gene: TRBJ2-1; CDR3 protein: ASSLVAQVSEQF
D gene: NA; V gene: TRBV18; J gene: TRBJ2-2; CDR3 protein: ASSAYRADTGELF
D gene: TRBD1; V gene: TRBV30; J gene: TRBJ1-4; CDR3 protein: AWTQAGTVNEKLF
D gene: TRBD2; V gene: TRBV14; J gene: TRBJ2-2; CDR3 protein: ASSGSGGSNTGELF
D gene: NA; V gene: TRBV10-1; J gene: TRBJ2-1; CDR3 protein: ASSDWSSYNEQF
D gene: NA; V gene: TRBV6-1; J gene: TRBJ1-4; CDR3 protein: ASSESGTRGANEKLF
D gene: TRBD1; V gene: TRBV5-1; J gene: TRBJ1-5; CDR3 protein: ASSPRQGSQPQH